This record concerns one TCR beta chain sequence. The antigen remains unidentified. The V end lost 7 bases, the J end lost 7 bases, and 17 bases lay between the germline ends. The germline gives CDR1 MDHEN, CDR2 SYDVKM. The CDR3 totals 15 residues. The entry originates in a study of blood T cells in healthy people across ages. Regarding the study as a whole: Among T cells, TCR beta diversity per million cells dropped roughly linearly as age rose. Any changes in expanded clonotypes were possibly confounded, as donor CMV status remained unknown.

It was with a sample-barcoded 5' primer and a J-beta primer mix that a second PCR of roughly 7 to 11 cycles was run. Each CDR3 protein gets one entry after TCRdb re-called the 5' RACE reads with MiXCR. The sample has 750,000 to 950,000 distinct CDR3 sequences, 29% seen once. Drawn from each donor were around 10 milliliters of peripheral blood. These same data were also listed under a study on T cells of mothers and their children. From that study: Slightly higher but non-significant overlap marked related mother-child pairs versus unrelated pairs.

The J gene is TRBJ1-6, the V gene TRBV28; unclear D gene. This clonotype was obtained from a woman aged 40-49 years in good health. Material for sequencing was blood. CDR3 sequence: CASNSHLLGNSPLHF. The CDR3 DNA reads as TGTGCCAGCAACTCGCATCTTCTAGGGAATTCACCCCTCCACTTT.